This T cell receptor (beta chain) stems from a study of cytomegalovirus exposure and HLA in healthy donors. CDR1 is SGHRS, CDR2 YFSETQ, per germline. Trimming left V 1 base short and J 4 bases short, with 12 bases between. This CDR3 has 15 residues. TCRdb's table, derived via immunoSEQ multiplex PCR, lists solely in-frame clones and lacks some. The sample includes under 200,000 clones, approximately 80% of them seen just once. Regarding the study as a whole: Most TCR sequences were rare, but some public TCRs occurred in many donors. A subsequent analysis found that TCR clusters from the first cohort also tended to co-occur in the 90 to 150 validation repertoires, with approximately 95% of cluster scores above 0.

Regarding this clone: What it binds is unknown.

The chain recombines TRBV5-1 with TRBJ1-3; weak D call: TRBD1 (5 bases). The origin of this receptor is a man younger than 35 in good health and CMV-seropositive. Sequencing was done on a sample of PBMCs. CDR3: CASSLSGRTGNTIYF. In DNA form, the CDR3 reads TGCGCCAGCAGCTTGTCAGGGCGTACCGGAAACACCATATATTTT.